The 30 T cell receptor beta chains given below trace back to one sample, sequenced in a study of early T cells in non-severe SARS-CoV-2 infection. TCRdb used MiXCR to reprocess the 5' RACE reads, holding one entry per CDR3 protein. The sample yields fewer than 30,000 distinct CDR3 sequences, around 5% seen once. The sample consisted of whole blood. The receptors derive from an adult who was a healthcare worker with PCR-confirmed SARS-CoV-2 infection or an uninfected control (not recorded which).

The chain employs TRBV28 and TRBJ2-2, with a weak D call TRBD1 (5 bases). V was pared by 6 bases and J by 1 base, with 15 bases between. The CDR3 consists of 16 residues. Germline V gene sequence: CDR1 MDHEN, CDR2 SYDVKM. In nucleotides, the CDR3 is TGTGCCAGCAGCCCCAGCCCCGGACAGAACACCGGGGAGCTGTTTTTT. It yields the protein CASSPSPGQNTGELFF.

The V and J genes are TRBV20-1 and TRBJ2-7, with 8 bases aligning to TRBD2. With V trimmed by 3 bases and J by 2 bases, 0 bases remained unmatched. Germline V gene lookup returns CDR1 DFQATT and CDR2 SNEGSKA (reference sequence). The length of the CDR3 is 12 residues. The CDR3 nucleotides read TGCAGTGCTAGCGGGGGGGCCTACGAGCAGTACTTC. This translates into CSASGGAYEQYF.

The gene calls are TRBV7-7 and TRBJ2-4; D remains unclear. V lost 2 bases and J lost 7, with 12 bases in between. Germline CDR1 SSHAT, CDR2 FNYEAQ (reference sequence). CDR3 length equals 14 residues. The CDR3 DNA is TGTGCCAGCAGCTTATGTATTCGTAGGAACATTCAGTACTTC. This gives the protein CASSLCIRRNIQYF.

This chain links TRBV2 with TRBJ1-2; tentatively, D is TRBD1 (6 bases). The CDR3 is 11 residues long. Germline V CDR1 and CDR2: SNHLY, FYNNEI. The ends were cut back, 8 bases at V and 4 bases at J, with 8 bases in the middle. The CDR3, as DNA: TGTGCCAGCGGACAGCCCTATGGCTACACCTTC. Amino acids: CASGQPYGYTF.

This clonotype was seen only a few times. The V and J genes are TRBV27 and TRBJ2-7; possible D gene TRBD1, 6 bases. Trimming shortened V by 3 bases and J by 0 bases, and 24 bases separated the two germline ends. Germline loops: CDR1 MNHEY, CDR2 SMNVEV (reference sequence). The CDR3 contains 19 residues. The CDR3 sequence is CASSFRFFSGTTSSYEQYF. The CDR3, as DNA: TGTGCCAGCAGTTTTCGTTTTTTCTCCGGGACAACGAGCTCCTACGAGCAGTACTTC.

This clonotype was observed at least ten times. The chain links TRBV5-1 to TRBJ1-1, with TRBD1 matching 9 bases. Germline V CDR1 and CDR2: SGHRS, YFSETQ. The CDR3 is 14 amino acids. V shed 5 bases and J 1 base; nucleotides not matched to a gene: 3. CDR3 coding DNA: TGCGCCAGCAGTACAGGGGGCCAGAACACTGAAGCTTTCTTT. Its protein is CASSTGGQNTEAFF.

The sample holds one count of this clonotype. The J gene is TRBJ2-1, the V gene TRBV9; 8 bases line up with TRBD2. The CDR3 totals 16 residues. The germline V gene encodes CDR1 SGDLS and CDR2 YYNGEE. J lost 7 bases, V lost 0 bases, and 9 bases had no gene match. CDR3 nucleotide sequence: TGTGCCAGCAGCGTAGCTGGGACTAGAGCATTAAATGAGCAGTTCTTC. The encoded protein is CASSVAGTRALNEQFF.

V and J are TRBV7-9 and TRBJ2-1; possible D gene TRBD1, 7 bases. Germline V gene data show CDR1 as SEHNR and CDR2 as FQNEAQ (reference sequence). Trimming removed 3 bases from V and 6 bases from J, with 15 bases in between. This CDR3 comprises 15 residues. The CDR3 is CASSLSGGTVNEQFF. The CDR3, as DNA: TGTGCCAGCAGCTTGAGTGGGGGGACAGTCAATGAGCAGTTCTTC. Complete variable domain (other parts from reference TRBV7-9 and TRBJ2-1): DTGVSQNPRHKITKRGQNVTFRCDPISEHNRLYWYRQTLGQGPEFLTYFQNEAQLEKSRLLSDRFSAERPKGSFSTLEIQRTEQGDSAMYLCASSLSGGTVNEQFFGPGTRLTVL.

This clonotype was seen repeatedly, ten times or more. The genes are TRBV6-1 and TRBJ2-3; 13 bases are a match to TRBD2. This CDR3 region has 17 residues. Germline CDR1 MNHNS, CDR2 SASEGT. The V segment lost 5 bases and the J segment 0 bases; nucleotides outside the gene matches: 5. In DNA, the CDR3 is TGTGCCAGCAGTAAAACGACTAGCGGGGGGAGCACAGATACGCAGTATTTT. This encodes CASSKTTSGGSTDTQYF.

A few counts support this clonotype. The V call is TRBV4-3, the J call TRBJ2-7; D is perhaps TRBD2 (6 bases). V dropped 0 bases and J dropped 4 bases, with 10 bases sitting between them. The CDR3 is 14 amino acids. CDR1 and CDR2 (germline): LGHNA, YSLEER. The CDR3 reads CASSQDAGRYEQYF. The CDR3 DNA reads TGCGCCAGCAGCCAAGATGCGGGAAGGTACGAGCAGTACTTC.

This clonotype was detected ten times or more. The rearrangement joins TRBV3-2 to TRBJ1-1; the table's D call TRBD1 went unverified against the DNA. TRBV3-2 is marked as a pseudogene. The CDR3 has 13 residues. CDR3 coding DNA: TGTGCCAGCAGCCAGGGGACAGAGGGTGAAGCTTTCTTT. It is translated as CASSQGTEGEAFF.

This clonotype was picked up a small number of times. The chain carries TRBV3-1 and TRBJ1-6; 9 bases are a match to TRBD1. Germline lookup yields CDR1 LGHDT and CDR2 YNNKEL (reference sequence). This CDR3 has 13 residues. With 6 bases clipped from V and 7 bases from J, the junction kept 1 base outside the gene matches. The CDR3: CASRQGANSPLHF. DNA for the CDR3: TGTGCCAGCAGACAGGGGGCGAATTCACCCCTCCACTTT.

This clonotype occurred many times. The chain recombines TRBV10-3 with TRBJ2-7; 8 nucleotides align to TRBD1. Germline trimming cut 10 bases from V and 1 base from J; bases unmatched to any gene: 6. There are 13 residues in the CDR3. The V gene's germline CDR1 is ENHRY and CDR2 SYGVKD. CDR3 DNA: TGTGCCAGCTCCGGGACAGGTTCCTACGAGCAGTACTTC. Amino acid sequence: CASSGTGSYEQYF.

This clonotype is labeled as medium-sized. The junction and the germline gene differ at one end; a read error may be behind it. The chain has TRBV6-2 or TRBV6-3 and TRBJ2-1; D is possibly TRBD1 or TRBD2 (5 bases each). This CDR3 has 14 amino acids. Germline V gives CDR1 MNHEY, CDR2 SVGEGT. The CDR3 protein is CASTLEGFYSEQFF. The CDR3 DNA is TGTGCCAGCACTCTAGAGGGGTTTTACAGTGAGCAGTTCTTC.

In its sample, this clonotype was seen a few times. The chain has TRBV11-2 and TRBJ2-7; D is unresolved. The V end lost 1 base, the J end lost 2 bases, and 9 bases lay between the germline ends. Germline V CDR1 and CDR2: SGHAT, FQNNGV. The CDR3 is 14 residues long. In DNA form, the CDR3 reads TGTGCCAGCAGCTTAGTTAAATTGCCCTACGAGCAGTACTTC. Protein sequence: CASSLVKLPYEQYF.

This clonotype was seen many times. This chain connects TRBV20-1 to TRBJ2-1; D is unresolved. V lost 3 bases and J lost 0, with 12 bases in between. The CDR3 is made up of 15 amino acids. In germline, CDR1 is DFQATT, CDR2 SNEGSKA (reference sequence). The CDR3 sequence: CSARKLSSSYNEQFF. The CDR3 region has the DNA TGCAGTGCTAGGAAGTTATCTAGCTCCTACAATGAGCAGTTCTTC.

At least ten counts were recorded for this clonotype. The genes are TRBV14 and TRBJ1-1, with D possibly being TRBD1 (6 bases). V shed 3 bases and J shed 6 bases, with 11 bases lying between them. This CDR3 region has 13 residues. Germline V lookup: CDR1 SGHDN, CDR2 FVKESK. CDR3 loop: CASSHQTGSEAFF. CDR3 DNA: TGTGCCAGCAGCCATCAAACAGGGTCTGAAGCTTTCTTT.

This clonotype was counted many times. This chain links TRBV12-3 or TRBV12-4 with TRBJ2-3; 8 positions match TRBD1. Trimming took 5 bases from V and 5 from J; bases not matched to a gene: 12. The CDR3 length is 16 residues. The DNA of the CDR3 is TGTGCCAGCAGTCAAGGGGCAGGGGGCGCGGTAGATACGCAGTATTTT. This encodes CASSQGAGGAVDTQYF.

This clonotype has ten or more counts. The chain recombines TRBV28 with TRBJ1-1, with D unresolved. Germline V lookup: CDR1 MDHEN, CDR2 SYDVKM. The CDR3 has 13 residues. The germline V and J ends were trimmed by 6 bases and 3 bases, with 11 bases remaining between them. The CDR3 is CASSLPVDTEAFF. The CDR3 DNA reads as TGTGCCAGCAGCCTTCCCGTGGACACTGAAGCTTTCTTT.

The V and J genes are TRBV5-1 and TRBJ2-7, with TRBD2 identical over 7 bases. The V gene's germline CDR1 is SGHRS and CDR2 YFSETQ. The V segment lost 1 base and the J segment 2 bases; nucleotides outside the gene matches: 3. CDR3 length: 14 amino acids. Written as DNA, the CDR3 is TGCGCCAGCAGCTTGAGCCTAGCGGCCTACGAGCAGTACTTC. It yields the protein CASSLSLAAYEQYF.

Many counts were recorded for this clonotype. The V gene is TRBV6-2 or TRBV6-3, the J gene TRBJ2-2; D is unclear. CDR3 length: 15 residues. CDR1 MNHEY and CDR2 SVGEGT come from the germline V gene. The V and J ends lost 2 bases and 1 base respectively, with 8 bases between them. The CDR3 DNA follows: TGTGCCAGCAGTTACGGGATTGTGAACACCGGGGAGCTGTTTTTT. Translated: CASSYGIVNTGELFF.

This clonotype was picked up many times. This chain links TRBV29-1 with TRBJ2-5, with 7 bases lining up with TRBD1. Trimming at V came to 1 base and at J to 6 bases, leaving 8 bases not matched to a gene. The germline V gene encodes CDR1 SQVTM and CDR2 ANQGSEA. There are 14 residues in the CDR3. The CDR3 spells CSVEGANRGQTQYF. The CDR3, as DNA: TGCAGCGTTGAAGGGGCGAACAGGGGTCAGACCCAGTACTTC.

This clonotype was seen many times. V is TRBV2 and J is TRBJ1-2, with 7 bases that match TRBD1. The CDR3 loop spans 22 amino acids. Germline-derived CDR1 and CDR2 are SNHLY and FYNNEI. Trimming at V came to 5 bases and at J to 5 bases, leaving 32 bases not matched to a gene. CDR3 region: CASSLQRDRKISPHNLNYGYTF. The CDR3 bases are TGTGCCAGCAGTCTACAACGGGACAGAAAAATTTCACCCCATAACCTAAATTATGGCTACACCTTC. Looking up the rest from reference TRBV2 and TRBJ1-2 gives the full variable domain: EPEVTQTPSHQVTQMGQEVILRCVPISNHLYFYWYRQILGQKVEFLVSFYNNEISEKSEIFDDQFSVERPDGSNFTLKIRSTKLEDSAMYFCASSLQRDRKISPHNLNYGYTFGSGTRLTVV.

This clonotype has ten or more counts. The chain recombines TRBV6-2 or TRBV6-3 with TRBJ1-5; perhaps TRBD1 as D (5 bases). The V end was cut by 7 bases, the J end by 4 bases, with 8 bases between. The CDR3 length is 12 residues. Per the germline V gene, CDR1 is MNHEY and CDR2 is SVGEGT. The CDR3 region is CASTKGNQPQHF. For the CDR3, the DNA is TGTGCCAGCACGAAGGGGAATCAGCCCCAGCATTTT.

This clonotype came up many times. This chain uses TRBV28 with TRBJ1-1; the D is unclear. Trimming removed 5 bases at V and 7 bases at J, with 17 bases between. Germline CDR1 is MDHEN and CDR2 is SYDVKM. The length of the CDR3 is 14 residues. This chain's CDR3 is CASSPPGGAFEAFF. For the CDR3, the DNA is TGTGCCAGCAGTCCACCAGGCGGAGCGTTTGAAGCTTTCTTT. The full variable domain, rest sourced from reference TRBV28 and TRBJ1-1, is DVKVTQSSRYLVKRTGEKVFLECVQDMDHENMFWYRQDPGLGLRLIYFSYDVKMKEKGDIPEGYSVSREKKERFSLILESASTNQTSMYLCASSPPGGAFEAFFGQGTRLTVV.

In its sample, this clonotype was seen many times. The chain employs TRBV7-2 and TRBJ2-5, with D uncertain. This CDR3 comprises 12 residues. Germline V gene sequence: CDR1 SGHTA, CDR2 FQGNSA. Between the trimmed V and J ends, which lost 1 base and 5 bases, there was a span of 5 bases. CDR3 sequence: CASSLVRETQYF. CDR3 sequence (DNA): TGTGCCAGCAGCTTAGTGCGGGAGACCCAGTACTTC.

Ten or more counts support this clonotype. The chain uses TRBV7-6 and TRBJ2-3, with TRBD2 as a possible D gene (6 bases). V lost 6 bases and J lost 4, with 11 bases in between. The V gene's germline CDR1 is SGHVS and CDR2 FNYEAQ. The CDR3 runs to 13 residues. Here the CDR3 reads CASSPSSADTQYF. Written as DNA, the CDR3 is TGTGCCAGCAGTCCCTCTAGCGCAGATACGCAGTATTTT.

The table lists this clonotype with many counts. This chain uses TRBV6-2 or TRBV6-3 with TRBJ2-7; the D is unclear. Trimming shortened V by 6 bases and J by 3 bases, and 12 bases separated the two germline ends. The CDR3 is 13 residues long. From germline, CDR1 is MNHEY and CDR2 SVGEGT. This chain's CDR3 is CASSPGSIYEQYF. Here the CDR3 DNA reads TGTGCCAGCAGCCCCGGGTCAATCTACGAGCAGTACTTC.

In this sample, this clonotype turned up many times. The V and J genes are TRBV29-1 and TRBJ2-2; D gene uncertain. The germline gives CDR1 SQVTM, CDR2 ANQGSEA. The CDR3 covers 12 residues. The V end was cut by 3 bases, the J end by 4 bases, with 6 bases between. This CDR3 is CSVEPGTGELFF. The CDR3, as DNA: TGCAGCGTTGAGCCGGGCACCGGGGAGCTGTTTTTT.

The rearrangement joins TRBV18 to TRBJ2-3; D might be TRBD2 (6 bases). This CDR3 comprises 18 residues. Germline V gene data show CDR1 as KGHSH and CDR2 as LQKENI. V gave up 2 bases and J gave up 0 bases, with 18 bases separating them. The CDR3 DNA reads as TGTGCCAGCTCACCAACCGGAGGGGTTCCGCGTAGCACAGATACGCAGTATTTT. It encodes CASSPTGGVPRSTDTQYF.